This is a list of T cell receptor beta chains from one sample in a study of tumor and adjacent non-tumor tissue in lung cancer. TCRdb reanalysed the multiplex PCR reads using MiXCR and keeps one entry per CDR3 protein. Of some 100,000 distinct CDR3 sequences in the sample, about 62% were seen once. Sequencing used distant non-tumor lung tissue. The receptors shown here come from a young man with non-small cell lung cancer. The CDR3 runs from the conserved cysteine through the conserved F or W. The order of the fields is clone size, J gene, V gene, D gene, CDR3 DNA, CDR3 protein. The D gene is left open where the match is weak. The listing skips clone size in some rows; elsewhere it reads once, few, many or a size class.

NA | TRBJ2-7 | TRBV30 | NA | TGTGCCTGGAGCACCTGGGGTGACCCCTACTTC | CAWSTWGDPYF
many | TRBJ2-1 | TRBV7-3 | NA | TGTGCCAGCAGCGAGTACCTATACAATGAGCAGTTCTTC | CASSEYLYNEQFF
NA | TRBJ2-3 | TRBV6-6 | NA | TGTGCCAGCAGTCCTCGGGCCGCGTTTGGGCATACGCAGTATTTT | CASSPRAAFGHTQYF
NA | TRBJ2-1 | TRBV20-1 | NA | TGCAGTGCTAAAGAGAGCGGTTACAATGAGCAGTTCTTC | CSAKESGYNEQFF
NA | TRBJ2-3 | TRBV6-2/TRBV6-3 | NA | TGTGCCAGCTGTTTACAGGAGGTAGATACGAAGTATTTT | CASCLQEVDTKYF
once | TRBJ2-1 | TRBV12-3/TRBV12-4 | NA | TGTGTCAGCAGTTTAGTAAAAGGTGGGGGGGCGCAGGGGGGTGAGCTGTTCTTC | CVSSLVKGGGAQGGELFF
NA | TRBJ1-1 | TRBV6-2/TRBV6-3 | TRBD1 | TGTGCCAGCACGGGACAGACAAACACTGAAGCTTTCTTT | CASTGQTNTEAFF
NA | TRBJ1-2 | TRBV30 | TRBD1 | TGTGCCGGAACAGGGGCGGATTACGGCTTCACCTTC | CAGTGADYGFTF
NA | TRBJ2-1 | TRBV6-5 | TRBD2 | TGTGTCAGTAGGTTGGGACTAGCGGGAGAGCAGTTCTTC | CVSRLGLAGEQFF
NA | TRBJ2-3 | TRBV7-9 | NA | TGTGCCAGCAGCCCCCCTGGCGGCGGCACAGATATGCAGTATTTT | CASSPPGGGTDMQYF
many | TRBJ1-2 | TRBV12-3/TRBV12-4 | TRBD1 | TGTGCCAGCAGGGGACAGAGTCAAGCTAACTATGGCTACACCTTC | CASRGQSQANYGYTF
NA | TRBJ1-5 | TRBV11-1 | TRBD1 | TGTGCCAGCAGAGGGACAGGGTTGGATACGCAGCATTTT | CASRGTGLDTQHF
NA | TRBJ1-1 | TRBV5-6 | NA | TGTACCAGCAGCTTGGACAGTGTGGGCACTGAAGCTTTCTTT | CTSSLDSVGTEAFF
many | TRBJ2-2 | TRBV20-1 | TRBD2 | TGCAGTGCTAGTTCCCCCCCGTCCGTAGGTAGCGGGGGGGCGGTGGAGACCGGGGAGCTGTTTTTT | CSASSPPSVGSGGAVETGELFF
many | TRBJ2-5 | TRBV20-1 | NA | TGCAGTGTTACCTCCGCGGCCCAAGAGACCCAGTACTTC | CSVTSAAQETQYF
NA | TRBJ2-1 | TRBV11-2 | NA | TGTGCCAGCAGCTTAATCCTAGCGCACATTGATGAGCAGTTCTTC | CASSLILAHIDEQFF
NA | TRBJ2-7 | TRBV11-3 | NA | TGTGCCAGCAGATCTATTGGCTACGAGCGGTACTTC | CASRSIGYERYF
many | TRBJ2-5 | TRBV20-1 | NA | TGCAGTGCTAAGAAAACCCTACAAGGGTGGCAAGAGACCCAGTACTTC | CSAKKTLQGWQETQYF
many | TRBJ2-5 | TRBV20-1 | TRBD1 | TGCAGTGCACCCGGACAGGGGACGGGAGAGACCCAGTACTTC | CSAPGQGTGETQYF
few | TRBJ2-7 | TRBV11-2 | TRBD1 | TGTGCCAGCAGCTTGGGGACAGGGCACATTTACGAGCAGTACTTC | CASSLGTGHIYEQYF
NA | TRBJ2-7 | TRBV4-3 | NA | TGCGCCAGAAGCCAATCTAGAGGGGGGCCCCTCAGGCAGTACTTC | CARSQSRGGPLRQYF
NA | TRBJ2-7 | TRBV20-1 | NA | TGCAGTGCAAAGATGGCTAGCAACGAGCATTACTTC | CSAKMASNEHYF
many | TRBJ2-1 | TRBV5-6 | NA | TGTGCCAGCAGCTTGGTTAGCAATGAGCAGTTCTTC | CASSLVSNEQFF